This T cell receptor beta chain was sequenced for a study of OX40 agonist ivuxolimab in advanced cancers. Background on the whole study: The costimulatory receptor OX40 (CD134) was targeted by ivuxolimab, a fully human IgG2 agonistic monoclonal antibody. Intravenous ivuxolimab was administered to patients every 2 weeks at six dose levels: 0.01, 0.1, 0.3, 1.5, 3 and 10 mg/kg. Of the approximately 50 patients in dose escalation, 19 had hepatocellular carcinoma, roughly 15 had melanoma, 9 had renal cell carcinoma and 9 had head and neck cancer. In the dose-escalation cohort, around 80% of patients were male, and the mean age was 60 years with a range of about 20 to 90. Patients were allowed to have had prior anti-PD-1, anti-PD-L1 or anti-CTLA-4 therapy, and approximately 40% of the dose-escalation patients had previously received checkpoint inhibitors. Three dose-escalation patients achieved partial responses, one with hepatocellular carcinoma and two with cutaneous melanoma. Peripheral TCRbeta sequencing was intended to test whether TCR sequence diversity was altered and clonal T-cell expansion was caused by ivuxolimab. The paper covers the monotherapy dose-escalation part of the phase I ivuxolimab trial, which included N ≈ 50 patients. Broad study findings and their caveats: In partial responders in the 0.1-3.0 mg/kg groups, normalized peripheral clonal expansion was found to be among the lowest, especially among CD8+ T cells. After ivuxolimab, CD8+ T cells had more expanded clones than CD4+ T cells on average. Which antigens the clonally expanded peripheral T cells were specific for was not determined. At doses from 0.1 to 3.0 mg/kg, clonal expansion was seen in both CD4+ and CD8+ blood T cells between baseline and week 6. Low levels of normalized T-cell clonal expansion were also seen in some patients who did not respond.

Patients with autoimmune disease history or receiving systemic immunosuppression were excluded from the trial. Peripheral blood for TCR sequencing was collected from all dose cohorts at baseline, on cycle 4 day 1, and on cycle 7 day 1. Samples were obtained from an open-label, multicenter, first-in-human phase I dose-escalation trial of ivuxolimab. The trial enrolled adults with locally advanced or metastatic head and neck squamous cell, hepatocellular, melanoma or renal cell carcinoma. Before TCR sequencing, CD4+ T cells and CD8+ T cells were sorted from peripheral blood as separate populations. As encoded in the germline V gene, CDR1 is SNHLY while CDR2 is FYNNEI. Its CDR3 holds 14 amino acids, cysteine through phenylalanine. Just the 42-base CDR3 DNA is kept, in frame starting at base 1. V has 7 bases trimmed and J has 9 bases trimmed; junction bases matching no gene number 7. To sequence the TCRbeta CDR3 region, genomic DNA was isolated from the sorted cells. The immunoSEQ Assay was used for sequencing of TCRbeta CDR3 regions. The source is immuneACCESS, and TCRdb retained only in-frame sequences with V and J called. Part of the clones is not carried over; for the studies checked, unresolved V genes explain less than half of this, and the remainder is unexplained. A total of about 37,000 clones appear in this sample, roughly 87% of them only once. The ten largest clones represent about 20% of the sample.

In regard to this clone: Its antigen specificity is not known. Base qualities are not recorded, but no much larger clone differs from it by a single base.

The specimen comprised CD4+ or CD8+ T cells sorted from blood, sampled in a trial of the OX40 agonist ivuxolimab. This TCR derives from an adult with an advanced solid tumor such as melanoma, head and neck, liver or kidney cancer. The sequence links TRBV2 to TRBJ2-1, with 12 central nucleotides matching TRBD2. Here the CDR3 is given as CASNEGTSGPEQFF. Here is the DNA: TGTGCCAGCAACGAAGGGACTAGCGGGCCTGAGCAGTTCTTC.